This T cell receptor beta chain derives from a study of control samples from healthy donors and cancer patients. The germline V gene encodes CDR1 SQVTM and CDR2 ANQGSEA. After removal of 5 bases from V and 4 bases from J, the junction contained 6 bases not matched to a gene. This CDR3 region has 14 residues. The repertoire was sequenced with immunoSEQ multiplex PCR; TCRdb's copy has only in-frame clones and lacks some. The sample has some 130,000 clones, around 92% seen once. The chain links TRBV29-1 to TRBJ1-1; 11 bases agree with TRBD1. This sequence originates from a woman between 45 and 65 years old in good health. Sequenced: blood. The CDR3 nucleotides read TGCAGCGTTAACGCCGGGACAGGGGGCACTGAAGCTTTCTTT. It yields the protein CSVNAGTGGTEAFF.